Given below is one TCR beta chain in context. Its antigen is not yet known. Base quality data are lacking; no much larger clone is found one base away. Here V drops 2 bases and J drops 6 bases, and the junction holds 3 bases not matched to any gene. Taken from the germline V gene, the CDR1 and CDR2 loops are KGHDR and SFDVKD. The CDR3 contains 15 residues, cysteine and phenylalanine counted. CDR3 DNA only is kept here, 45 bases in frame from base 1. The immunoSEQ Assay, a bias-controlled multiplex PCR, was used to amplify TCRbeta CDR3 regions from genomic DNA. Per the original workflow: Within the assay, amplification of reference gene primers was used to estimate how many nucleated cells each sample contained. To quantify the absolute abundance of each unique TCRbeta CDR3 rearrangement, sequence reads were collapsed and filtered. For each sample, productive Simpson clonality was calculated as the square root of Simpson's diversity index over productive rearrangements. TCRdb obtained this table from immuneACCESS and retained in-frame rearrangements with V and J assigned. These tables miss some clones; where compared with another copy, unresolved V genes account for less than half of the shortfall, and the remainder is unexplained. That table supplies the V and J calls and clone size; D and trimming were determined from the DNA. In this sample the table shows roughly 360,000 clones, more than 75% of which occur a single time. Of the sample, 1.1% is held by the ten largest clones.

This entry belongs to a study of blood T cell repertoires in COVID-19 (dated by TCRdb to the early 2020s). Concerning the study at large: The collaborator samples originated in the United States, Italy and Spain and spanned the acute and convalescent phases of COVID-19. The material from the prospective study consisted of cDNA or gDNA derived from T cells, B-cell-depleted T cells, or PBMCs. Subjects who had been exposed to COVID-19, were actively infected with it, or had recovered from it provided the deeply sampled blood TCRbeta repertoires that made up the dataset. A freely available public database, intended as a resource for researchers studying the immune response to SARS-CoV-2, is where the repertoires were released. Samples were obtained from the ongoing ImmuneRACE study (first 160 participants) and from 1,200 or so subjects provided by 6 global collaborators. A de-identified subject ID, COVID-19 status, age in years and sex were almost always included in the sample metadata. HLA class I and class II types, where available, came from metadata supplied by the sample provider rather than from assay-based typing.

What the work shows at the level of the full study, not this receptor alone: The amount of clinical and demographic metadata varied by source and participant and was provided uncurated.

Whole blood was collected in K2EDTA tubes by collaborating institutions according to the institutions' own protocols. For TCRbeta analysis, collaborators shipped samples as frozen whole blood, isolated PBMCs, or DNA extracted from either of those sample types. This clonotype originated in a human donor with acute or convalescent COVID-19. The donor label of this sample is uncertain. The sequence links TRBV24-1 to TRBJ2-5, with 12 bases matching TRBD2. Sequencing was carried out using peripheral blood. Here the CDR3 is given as CATSDSSGGGKTQYF. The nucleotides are TGTGCCACCAGTGATTCTAGCGGGGGGGGCAAGACCCAGTACTTC.